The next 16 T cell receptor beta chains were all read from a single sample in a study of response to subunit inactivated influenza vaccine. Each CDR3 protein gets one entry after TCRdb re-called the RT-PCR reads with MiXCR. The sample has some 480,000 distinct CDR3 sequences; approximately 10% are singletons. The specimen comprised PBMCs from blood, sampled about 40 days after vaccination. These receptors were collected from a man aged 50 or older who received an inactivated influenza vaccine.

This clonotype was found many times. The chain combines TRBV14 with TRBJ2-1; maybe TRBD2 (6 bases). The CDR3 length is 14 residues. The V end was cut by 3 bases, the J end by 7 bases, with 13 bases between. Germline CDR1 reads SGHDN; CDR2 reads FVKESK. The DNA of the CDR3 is TGTGCCAGCAGCCAGACTAGGTCGAGGAATGAGCAGTTCTTC. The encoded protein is CASSQTRSRNEQFF.

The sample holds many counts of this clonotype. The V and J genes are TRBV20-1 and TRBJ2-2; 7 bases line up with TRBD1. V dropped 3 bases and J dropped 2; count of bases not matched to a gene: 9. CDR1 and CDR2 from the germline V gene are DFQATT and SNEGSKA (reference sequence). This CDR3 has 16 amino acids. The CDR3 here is CSARGSRGINTGELFF. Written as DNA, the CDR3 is TGCAGTGCTAGGGGTAGCAGGGGGATAAACACCGGGGAGCTGTTTTTT.

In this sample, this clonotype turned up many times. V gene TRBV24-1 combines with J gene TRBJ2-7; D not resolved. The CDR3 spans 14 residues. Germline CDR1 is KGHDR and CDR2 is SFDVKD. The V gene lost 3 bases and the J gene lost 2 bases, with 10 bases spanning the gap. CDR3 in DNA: TGTGCCACCAGTGATAGCCGGACGACCTACGAGCAGTACTTC. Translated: CATSDSRTTYEQYF.

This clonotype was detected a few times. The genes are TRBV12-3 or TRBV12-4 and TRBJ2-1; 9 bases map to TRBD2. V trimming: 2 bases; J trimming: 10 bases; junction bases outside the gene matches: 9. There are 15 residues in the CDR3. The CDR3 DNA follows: TGTGCCAGCAGTTTACGCGGGGGGGGTGCTGGGGAGCAGTTCTTC. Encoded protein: CASSLRGGGAGEQFF.

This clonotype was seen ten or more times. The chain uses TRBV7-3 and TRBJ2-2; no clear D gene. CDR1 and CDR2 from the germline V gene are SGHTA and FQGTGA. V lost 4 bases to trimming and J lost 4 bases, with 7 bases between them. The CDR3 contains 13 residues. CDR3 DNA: TGTGCCAGCAGCTCGGGCGGCACCGGGGAGCTGTTTTTT. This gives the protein CASSSGGTGELFF.

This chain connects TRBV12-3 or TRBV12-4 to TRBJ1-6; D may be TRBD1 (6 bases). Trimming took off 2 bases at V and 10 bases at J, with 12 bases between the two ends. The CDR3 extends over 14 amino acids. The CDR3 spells CASSLLQGNSPLHF. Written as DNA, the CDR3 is TGTGCCAGCAGTTTATTACAGGGTAACTCACCCCTCCACTTT.

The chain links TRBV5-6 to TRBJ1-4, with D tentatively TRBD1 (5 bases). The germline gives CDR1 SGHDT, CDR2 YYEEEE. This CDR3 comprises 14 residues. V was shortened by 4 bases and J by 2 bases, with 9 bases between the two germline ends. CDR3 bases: TGTGCCAGCAGCCCCAGGGATACTAATGAAAAACTGTTTTTT. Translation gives CASSPRDTNEKLFF.

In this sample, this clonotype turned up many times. CDR3 DNA: TGTGCCAGCAGCTTAGAGGCGGGGATAGCGGGAGTTCTAGATACGCAGTATTTT. Translating it yields CASSLEAGIAGVLDTQYF. The chain recombines TRBV7-8 with TRBJ2-3; the match to TRBD2 covers 9 bases. The V gene end was trimmed by 1 base and the J gene end by 5 bases; junction bases not matched to a gene: 13. This CDR3 is built from 18 residues. Germline V gene lookup returns CDR1 SGHVS and CDR2 FQNEAQ.

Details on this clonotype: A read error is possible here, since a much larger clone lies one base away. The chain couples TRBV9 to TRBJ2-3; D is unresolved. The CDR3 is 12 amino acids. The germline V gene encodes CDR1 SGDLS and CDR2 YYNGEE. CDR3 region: CSSSTNTDTQYF. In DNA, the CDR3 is TGTTCCAGCAGCACTAACACAGATACGCAGTATTTT.

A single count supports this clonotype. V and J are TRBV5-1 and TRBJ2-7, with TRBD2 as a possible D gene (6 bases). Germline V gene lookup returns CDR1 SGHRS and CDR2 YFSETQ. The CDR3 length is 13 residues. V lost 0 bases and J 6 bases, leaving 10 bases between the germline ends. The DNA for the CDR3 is TGCGCCAGCAGCTTGGCCTCCGGGGGCGAGCAGTACTTC. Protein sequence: CASSLASGGEQYF.

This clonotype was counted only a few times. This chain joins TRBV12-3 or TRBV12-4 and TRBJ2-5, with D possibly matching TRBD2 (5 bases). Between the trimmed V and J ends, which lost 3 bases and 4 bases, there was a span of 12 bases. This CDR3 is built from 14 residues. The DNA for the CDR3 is TGTGCCAGCAGTTTCTTGAGGGCCACAGAGACCCAGTACTTC. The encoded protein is CASSFLRATETQYF.

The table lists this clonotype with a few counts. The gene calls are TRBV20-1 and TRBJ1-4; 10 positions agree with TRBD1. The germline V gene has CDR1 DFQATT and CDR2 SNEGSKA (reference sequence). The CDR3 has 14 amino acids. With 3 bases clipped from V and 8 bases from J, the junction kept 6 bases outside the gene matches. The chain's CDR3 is CSASPGQGIEKLFF. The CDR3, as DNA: TGCAGTGCTAGTCCGGGACAGGGGATCGAAAAACTGTTTTTT.

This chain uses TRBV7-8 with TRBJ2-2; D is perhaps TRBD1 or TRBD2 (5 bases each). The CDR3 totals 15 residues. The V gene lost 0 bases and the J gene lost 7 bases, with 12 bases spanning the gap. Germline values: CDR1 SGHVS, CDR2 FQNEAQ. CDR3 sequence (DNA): TGTGCCAGCAGCTTAGCGAGCGCAGGGAGCGGGGAGCTGTTTTTT. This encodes CASSLASAGSGELFF.

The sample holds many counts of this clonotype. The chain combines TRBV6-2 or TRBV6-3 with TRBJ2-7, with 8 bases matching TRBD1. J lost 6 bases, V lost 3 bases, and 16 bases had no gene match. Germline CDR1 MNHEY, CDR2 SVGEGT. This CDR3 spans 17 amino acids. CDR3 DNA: TGTGCCAGCAGTTATTTCCCAGGGGGCGATGGAGTCTCCGAGCAGTACTTC. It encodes CASSYFPGGDGVSEQYF.

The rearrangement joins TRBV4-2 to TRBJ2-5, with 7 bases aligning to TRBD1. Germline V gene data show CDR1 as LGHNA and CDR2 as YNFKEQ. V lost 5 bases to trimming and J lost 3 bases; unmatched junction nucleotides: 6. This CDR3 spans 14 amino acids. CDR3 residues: CASSKWDREETQYF. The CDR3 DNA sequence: TGTGCCAGCAGCAAGTGGGACAGAGAAGAGACCCAGTACTTC.

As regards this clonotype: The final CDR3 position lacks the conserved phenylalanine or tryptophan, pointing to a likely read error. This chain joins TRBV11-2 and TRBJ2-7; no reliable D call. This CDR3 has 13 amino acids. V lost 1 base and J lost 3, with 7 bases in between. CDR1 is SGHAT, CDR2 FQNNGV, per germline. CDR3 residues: CASSLVQYYEQYS. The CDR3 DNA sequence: TGTGCCAGCAGCTTAGTGCAGTACTACGAGCAGTACTCC.